Below are 21 T cell receptor beta chains sequenced from a single sample in a study of identical twins. TCRdb reprocessed the 5' RACE reads with MiXCR, giving one entry per CDR3 protein. Here the sample spans a few hundred thousand distinct CDR3 sequences, less than 9.5% being singletons. The sample was also linked to a second study, of yellow fever vaccine responses in identical twins.

Sequencing was carried out using CD8+ T cells sorted from blood. The source is a woman aged 18-29 years in good health.

The chain links TRBV28 to TRBJ2-2; 7 bases line up with TRBD2. V was clipped by 4 bases and J by 4 bases; unmatched bases: 6. CDR3 length: 15 residues. Germline CDR1 MDHEN, CDR2 SYDVKM. CDR3 bases: TGTGCCAGCAGTTATGAGCGGGACCTCACCGGGGAGCTGTTTTTT. Protein product: CASSYERDLTGELFF.

This chain links TRBV9 with TRBJ2-6; possibly TRBD2 for D (6 bases). Germline lookup yields CDR1 SGDLS and CDR2 YYNGEE. V was cut by 2 bases and J by 3 bases, with 9 bases left in between. The CDR3 loop spans 15 amino acids. The CDR3 DNA sequence: TGTGCCAGCAGCGTTCAGGGAGGTGGGGCCAACGTCCTGACTTTC. Translation gives CASSVQGGGANVLTF.

The V call is TRBV20-1, the J call TRBJ2-7, with 7 positions matching TRBD2. The CDR3 is made up of 13 amino acids. The germline V gene encodes CDR1 DFQATT and CDR2 SNEGSKA (reference sequence). With V trimmed by 5 bases and J by 3 bases, 7 bases remained unmatched. As DNA, the CDR3 is TGCAGTGCTCGGGGGGATTTGGACTACGAGCAGTACTTC. It specifies CSARGDLDYEQYF.

This clonotype was detected only a few times. The rearrangement links TRBV7-3 to TRBJ1-4; 7 bases align to TRBD1. V lost 4 bases, J lost 4 bases, and 3 bases stayed unmatched. From germline, CDR1 is SGHTA and CDR2 FQGTGA. This CDR3 comprises 14 residues. The CDR3 sequence is CASSWGQRNEKLFF. The CDR3 DNA follows: TGTGCCAGCAGCTGGGGACAGCGTAATGAAAAACTGTTTTTT.

In this sample, this clonotype turned up many times. The chain's CDR3 is CASSLGIEDNSYEQYF. As DNA, the CDR3 is TGTGCCAGCAGCTTAGGAATTGAGGACAACTCCTACGAGCAGTACTTC. The chain links TRBV7-9 to TRBJ2-7, with TRBD1 as a possible D gene (5 bases). The germline V gene encodes CDR1 SEHNR and CDR2 FQNEAQ (reference sequence). This CDR3 has 16 residues. The V end was cut by 1 base, the J end by 0 bases, with 13 bases between.

This chain joins TRBV15 and TRBJ2-1, with D possibly matching TRBD2 (7 bases). Germline CDR1 and CDR2: LNHNV and YYDKDF (reference sequence). V was shortened by 5 bases and J by 4 bases, with 15 bases between the two germline ends. The CDR3 runs to 15 residues. The CDR3 here is CATSGGASEYNEQFF. In DNA form, the CDR3 reads TGTGCCACCAGCGGGGGGGCTAGCGAATACAATGAGCAGTTCTTC. Full variable domain (remainder filled in from reference TRBV15 and TRBJ2-1): DAMVIQNPRYQVTQFGKPVTLSCSQTLNHNVMYWYQQKSSQAPKLLFHYYDKDFNNEADTPDNFQSRRPNTSFCFLDIRSPGLGDTAMYLCATSGGASEYNEQFFGPGTRLTVL.

This chain connects TRBV7-2 to TRBJ2-7, with D maybe TRBD2 (6 bases). The CDR3 runs to 15 residues. Trimming took 0 bases from V and 6 from J, leaving 15 bases between them. Per the germline V gene, CDR1 is SGHTA and CDR2 is FQGNSA. DNA for the CDR3: TGTGCCAGCAGCTTAGCATCCGGGGGAGATAGCGAGCAGTACTTC. This sequence encodes CASSLASGGDSEQYF.

This clonotype was found a few times. The rearrangement joins TRBV25-1 to TRBJ2-5; no clear D. Trimming removed 1 base from V and 0 bases from J, with 15 bases in between. Germline V gives CDR1 MGHDK, CDR2 SYGVNS. This CDR3 contains 17 residues. CDR3 sequence: CASSEFGGMGNQETQYF. Here the CDR3 DNA reads TGTGCCAGCAGTGAATTTGGTGGTATGGGGAACCAAGAGACCCAGTACTTC.

Here the CDR3 reads CSVVVTGVFYEQYF. CDR3 bases: TGCAGCGTTGTAGTGACAGGGGTATTCTACGAGCAGTACTTC. The chain uses TRBV29-1 and TRBJ2-7; 8 nucleotides match TRBD1. J gave up 3 bases and V 4 bases, and 8 bases lay outside the gene matches. CDR1 and CDR2 from the germline V gene are SQVTM and ANQGSEA. CDR3 length: 14 residues.

This clonotype has a count of ten or more. The chain has TRBV25-1 and TRBJ2-5; 7 bases are shared with TRBD2. The junction had 6 bases not matched to a gene; V was cut back by 1 base and J by 4 bases. CDR1 is MGHDK and CDR2 is SYGVNS in the germline V gene. This CDR3 is built from 15 residues. CDR3 region: CASSEFQSGAETQYF. CDR3 in DNA: TGTGCCAGCAGTGAATTCCAAAGCGGGGCAGAGACCCAGTACTTC.

This chain joins TRBV27 and TRBJ2-7, with 7 bases fitting TRBD1. V was clipped by 6 bases and J by 2 bases; unmatched bases: 7. CDR1 and CDR2 (germline): MNHEY, SMNVEV (reference sequence). The length of the CDR3 is 14 residues. The CDR3 reads CASRSGQLAYEQYF. DNA for the CDR3: TGTGCCAGCAGGTCGGGACAGCTAGCCTACGAGCAGTACTTC.

This clonotype appeared many times. This chain uses TRBV9 with TRBJ2-5; a possible D gene is TRBD2 (6 bases). Germline lookup yields CDR1 SGDLS and CDR2 YYNGEE. The CDR3 is 21 residues long. The ends were cut back, 1 base at V and 4 bases at J, with 32 bases in the middle. The DNA for the CDR3 is TGTGCCAGCAGCGTATGGGGGTCCCATCTATCCATACTAGCTTCGGGAGAGACCCAGTACTTC. Protein product: CASSVWGSHLSILASGETQYF.

This clonotype was picked up many times. This chain joins TRBV7-8 and TRBJ2-4; the match to TRBD1 covers 11 bases. Germline-derived CDR1 and CDR2 are SGHVS and FQNEAQ. The CDR3 length is 14 residues. V dropped 5 bases and J dropped 7; count of bases not matched to a gene: 4. The chain's CDR3 is CASSLGTGGNIQYF. CDR3 bases: TGTGCCAGCAGCCTAGGGACAGGGGGGAACATTCAGTACTTC.

This clonotype has ten or more counts. The chain recombines TRBV10-3 with TRBJ2-5, with D possibly being TRBD2 (5 bases). This CDR3 spans 13 amino acids. Germline V gives CDR1 ENHRY, CDR2 SYGVKD. V dropped 6 bases and J dropped 0 bases, with 8 bases sitting between them. CDR3 region: CAISGENQETQYF. The CDR3 coding sequence is TGTGCCATCAGCGGGGAAAACCAAGAGACCCAGTACTTC.

This chain joins TRBV2 and TRBJ2-7; tentative D call: TRBD2 (6 bases). Germline V CDR1 and CDR2: SNHLY, FYNNEI. This CDR3 has 15 residues. Trimming shortened V by 2 bases and J by 0 bases, and 11 bases separated the two germline ends. CDR3 region: CASSEWEASSYEQYF. The CDR3 DNA sequence: TGTGCCAGCAGTGAATGGGAGGCAAGCTCCTACGAGCAGTACTTC. The variable domain in full, completed from reference TRBV2 and TRBJ2-7, reads EPEVTQTPSHQVTQMGQEVILRCVPISNHLYFYWYRQILGQKVEFLVSFYNNEISEKSEIFDDQFSVERPDGSNFTLKIRSTKLEDSAMYFCASSEWEASSYEQYFGPGTRLTVT.

This clonotype was observed a handful of times. The gene calls are TRBV11-3 and TRBJ2-1; 7 bases are shared with TRBD2. Unmatched junction bases numbered 9, after V lost 4 bases and J lost 3 bases. This CDR3 region has 16 residues. The germline gives CDR1 SGHNT, CDR2 YENEEA. CDR3 residues: CASSSRGGEDYNEQFF. The CDR3 DNA reads TGTGCCAGCAGCTCGCGGGGAGGGGAAGACTACAATGAGCAGTTCTTC. Full variable domain (remainder filled in from reference TRBV11-3 and TRBJ2-1): EAGVVQSPRYKIIEKKQPVAFWCNPISGHNTLYWYLQNLGQGPELLIRYENEEAVDDSQLPKDRFSAERLKGVDSTLKIQPAELGDSAVYLCASSSRGGEDYNEQFFGPGTRLTVL.

This clonotype has a handful of counts. V and J are TRBV3-1 and TRBJ2-7; 7 nucleotides match TRBD2. Per the germline V gene, CDR1 is LGHDT and CDR2 is YNNKEL (reference sequence). The CDR3 runs 15 residues. The V gene end was trimmed by 0 bases and the J gene end by 2 bases; junction bases not matched to a gene: 4. CDR3 in amino acids: CASSQDQRGAYEQYF. The CDR3 region has the DNA TGTGCCAGCAGCCAAGACCAGCGGGGCGCCTACGAGCAGTACTTC.

The chain is built from TRBV30 and TRBJ2-6; D tentatively reads TRBD1 or TRBD2 (5 bases each). Trimming stripped 5 bases from V and 3 bases from J, with 8 bases between. The CDR3 is made up of 13 amino acids. Per the germline V gene, CDR1 is GTSNPN and CDR2 is SVGIG (reference sequence). DNA for the CDR3: TGTGCCTGGTATGGGGGTGGGGCCAACGTCCTGACTTTC. Amino acid sequence: CAWYGGGANVLTF.

This clonotype appeared many times. The chain has TRBV4-2 and TRBJ1-4; 9 nucleotides match TRBD1. The CDR3 contains 15 residues. Trimming removed 1 base from V and 7 bases from J; junction bases left unmatched: 4. Germline V gives CDR1 LGHNA, CDR2 YNFKEQ. The CDR3 is CASSQGPGQGEKLFF. The CDR3 DNA reads TGTGCCAGCAGCCAAGGGCCGGGACAGGGTGAAAAACTGTTTTTT.

J is TRBJ2-7 and V is TRBV11-2; D call uncertain. Germline CDR1 is SGHAT and CDR2 is FQNNGV. This CDR3 is built from 12 residues. V gave up 4 bases and J gave up 2 bases, with 6 bases separating them. The CDR3 is CASSWRAYEQYF. CDR3 nucleotides: TGTGCCAGCAGCTGGAGAGCCTACGAGCAGTACTTC.

This clonotype was found many times. V gene TRBV7-2 combines with J gene TRBJ2-5, with D maybe TRBD2 (6 bases). In germline, CDR1 is SGHTA, CDR2 FQGNSA. The CDR3 covers 14 residues. The V end lost 1 base, the J end lost 5 bases, and 11 bases lay between the germline ends. The CDR3 DNA reads TGTGCCAGCAGCTTAGTGGAGGGGCCGGAGACCCAGTACTTC. Translated, it gives CASSLVEGPETQYF. The entire variable domain, with the rest obtained from reference TRBV7-2 and TRBJ2-5, is as follows: GAGVSQSPSNKVTEKGKDVELRCDPISGHTALYWYRQSLGQGLEFLIYFQGNSAPDKSGLPSDRFSAERTGGSVSTLTIQRTQQEDSAVYLCASSLVEGPETQYFGPGTRLLVL.